This entry concerns a single TCR beta chain. Its antigen is still unknown. This specimen belongs to a study of radiotherapy plus CTLA-4 blockade in lung cancer. Profiling relied on immunoSEQ multiplex PCR, and the TCRdb table lists in-frame clones only, not all of them. The sample gives about 85,000 clones, approximately 83% of which show up once; about 2% is in the top ten. The study, taken as a whole, reports: Reports state that early shifts in blood T cell clones, with interferon-beta, best predicted response. In blood, after radiotherapy plus ipilimumab, tumor-derived TCR clones expanded.

Lung cancer patients with chemo-refractory metastatic non-small-cell disease were given focal radiation plus CTLA-4 blockade with ipilimumab. This CDR3 spans 15 amino acids. V was cut by 6 bases and J by 4 bases, with 16 bases left in between. Looked up from germline, CDR1 is KGHSH and CDR2 is LQKENI. The J gene is TRBJ1-5, the V gene TRBV18, with a tentative D call TRBD1 (5 bases). This clonotype was sampled from a human donor with non-small cell lung cancer who had a partial response to radiotherapy plus ipilimumab. The sequencing used peripheral blood, collected from a patient treated with radiotherapy plus ipilimumab. CDR3 in DNA: TGTGCCAGCTCCCCCGACAGAAACAGAAATCAGCCCCAGCATTTT. Translating it yields CASSPDRNRNQPQHF.